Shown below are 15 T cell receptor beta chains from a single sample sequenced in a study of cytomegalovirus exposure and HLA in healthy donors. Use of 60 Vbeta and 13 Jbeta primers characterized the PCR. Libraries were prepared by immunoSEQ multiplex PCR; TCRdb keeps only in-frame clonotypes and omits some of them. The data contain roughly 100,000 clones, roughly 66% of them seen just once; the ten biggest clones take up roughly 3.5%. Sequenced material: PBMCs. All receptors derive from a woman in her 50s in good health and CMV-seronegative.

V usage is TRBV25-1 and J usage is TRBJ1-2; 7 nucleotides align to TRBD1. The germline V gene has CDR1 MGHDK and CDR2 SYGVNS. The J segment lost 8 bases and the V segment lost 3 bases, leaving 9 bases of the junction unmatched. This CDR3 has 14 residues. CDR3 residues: CASSDGSLTGGYTF. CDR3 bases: TGTGCCAGCAGTGATGGGTCGCTGACAGGGGGCTACACCTTC.

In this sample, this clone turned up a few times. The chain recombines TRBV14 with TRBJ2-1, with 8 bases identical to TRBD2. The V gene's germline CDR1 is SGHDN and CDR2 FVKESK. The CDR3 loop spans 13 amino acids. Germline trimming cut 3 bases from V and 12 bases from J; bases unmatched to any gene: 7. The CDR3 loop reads CASSHQAGVAQFF. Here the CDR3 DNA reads TGTGCCAGCAGCCACCAAGCGGGAGTGGCGCAGTTCTTC.

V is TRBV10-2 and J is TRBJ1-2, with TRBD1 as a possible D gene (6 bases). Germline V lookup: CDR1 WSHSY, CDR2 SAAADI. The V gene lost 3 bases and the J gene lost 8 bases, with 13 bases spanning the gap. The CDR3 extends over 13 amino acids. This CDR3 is CASSEEARGGYTF. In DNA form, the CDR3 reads TGCGCCAGCAGTGAAGAGGCCAGGGGCGGCTACACCTTC.

The chain's CDR3 is CASSLLSDTQYF. The CDR3, as DNA: TGTGCCAGCAGTCTCCTGTCAGATACGCAGTATTTT. The chain couples TRBV25-1 to TRBJ2-3, with D uncertain. CDR3 length: 12 amino acids. Germline lookup yields CDR1 MGHDK and CDR2 SYGVNS. The V end was cut by 5 bases, the J end by 4 bases, with 7 bases between.

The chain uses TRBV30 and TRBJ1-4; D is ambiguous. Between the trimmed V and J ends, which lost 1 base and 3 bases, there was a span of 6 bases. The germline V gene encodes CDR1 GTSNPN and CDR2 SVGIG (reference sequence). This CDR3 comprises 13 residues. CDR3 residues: CAWSAQSNEKLFF. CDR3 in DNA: TGTGCCTGGAGTGCTCAGTCTAATGAAAAACTGTTTTTT.

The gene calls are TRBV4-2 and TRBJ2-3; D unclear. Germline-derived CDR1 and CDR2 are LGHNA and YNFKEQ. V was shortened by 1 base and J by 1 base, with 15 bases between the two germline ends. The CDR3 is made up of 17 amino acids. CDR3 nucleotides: TGTGCCAGCAGCCAAGCCCCATTTCAGGTCCGCACAGATACGCAGTATTTT. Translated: CASSQAPFQVRTDTQYF.

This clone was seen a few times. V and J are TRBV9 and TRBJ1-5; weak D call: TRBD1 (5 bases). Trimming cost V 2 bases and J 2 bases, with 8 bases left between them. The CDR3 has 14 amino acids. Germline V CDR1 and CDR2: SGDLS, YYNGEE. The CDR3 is CASSVSGGNQPQHF. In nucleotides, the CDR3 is TGTGCCAGCAGCGTGTCGGGGGGCAATCAGCCCCAGCATTTT.

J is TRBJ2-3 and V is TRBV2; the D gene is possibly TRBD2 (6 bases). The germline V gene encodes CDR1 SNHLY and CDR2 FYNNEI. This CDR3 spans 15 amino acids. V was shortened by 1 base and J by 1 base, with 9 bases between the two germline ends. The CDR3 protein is CASSEGLGGTDTQYF. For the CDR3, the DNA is TGTGCCAGCAGTGAAGGACTAGGAGGCACAGATACGCAGTATTTT.

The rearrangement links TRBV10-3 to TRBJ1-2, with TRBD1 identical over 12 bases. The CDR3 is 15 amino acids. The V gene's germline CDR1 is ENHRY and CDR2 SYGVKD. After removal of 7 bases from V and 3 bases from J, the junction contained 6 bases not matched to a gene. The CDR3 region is CAINPGQGADYGYTF. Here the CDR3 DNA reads TGTGCCATCAACCCGGGACAGGGGGCCGACTATGGCTACACCTTC.

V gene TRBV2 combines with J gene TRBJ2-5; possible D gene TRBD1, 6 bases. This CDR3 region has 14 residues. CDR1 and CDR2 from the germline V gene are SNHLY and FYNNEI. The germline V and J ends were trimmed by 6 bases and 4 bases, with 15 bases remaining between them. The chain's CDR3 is CASRKVGGRETQYF. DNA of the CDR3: TGTGCCAGCAGGAAAGTAGGGGGTCGAGAGACCCAGTACTTC.

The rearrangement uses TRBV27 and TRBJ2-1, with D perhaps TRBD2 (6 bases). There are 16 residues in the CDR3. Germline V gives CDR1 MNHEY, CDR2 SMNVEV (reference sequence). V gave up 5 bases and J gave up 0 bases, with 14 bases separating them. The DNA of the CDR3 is TGTGCCAGCAGTCCCCGGCCGGGGGTCTCCTACAATGAGCAGTTCTTC. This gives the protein CASSPRPGVSYNEQFF.

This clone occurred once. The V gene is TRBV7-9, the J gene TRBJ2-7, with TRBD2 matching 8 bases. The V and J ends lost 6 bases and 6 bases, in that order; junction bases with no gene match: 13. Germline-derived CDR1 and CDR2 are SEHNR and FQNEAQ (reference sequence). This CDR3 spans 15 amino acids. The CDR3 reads CASRKSGTSISEQYF. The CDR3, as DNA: TGTGCCAGCAGGAAATCCGGGACTAGTATAAGCGAGCAGTACTTC.

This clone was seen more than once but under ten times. The CDR3 here is CASSLYYEQYF. As DNA, the CDR3 is TGTGCCAGCAGTCTTTACTACGAGCAGTACTTC. V usage is TRBV6-1 and J usage is TRBJ2-5, with D unclear. The end of the DNA aligns better with TRBJ2-7, so the J call may be wrong. Germline V CDR1 and CDR2: MNHNS, SASEGT. The length of the CDR3 is 11 residues.

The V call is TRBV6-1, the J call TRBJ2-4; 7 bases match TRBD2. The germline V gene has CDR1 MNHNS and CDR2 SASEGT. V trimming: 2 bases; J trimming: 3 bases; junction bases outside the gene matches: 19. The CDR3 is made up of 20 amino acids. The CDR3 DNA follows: TGTGCCAGCAGTGAAAGTGGTTTGGGAGGGGTTGTGTCAGGCAAAAACATTCAGTACTTC. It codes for CASSESGLGGVVSGKNIQYF.

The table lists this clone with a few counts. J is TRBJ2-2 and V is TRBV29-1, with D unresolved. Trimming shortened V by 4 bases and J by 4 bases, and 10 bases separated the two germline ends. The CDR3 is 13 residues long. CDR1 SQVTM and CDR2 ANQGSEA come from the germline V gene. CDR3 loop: CSVGQTFTGELFF. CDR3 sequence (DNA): TGCAGCGTTGGTCAAACTTTCACCGGGGAGCTGTTTTTT.